What follows are 21 T cell receptor beta chains derived from one specimen sequenced in a study of T cell repertoires in aging, cancer and after chemotherapy. Peripheral blood genomic DNA, not sorted cells or RNA, was the template. Rearranged V-D-J TRB sequences were amplified with a mixed TRB-A/B primer pool. MiXCR was run by TCRdb on the multiplex PCR reads, yielding one entry per CDR3 protein. The table has some 1,700 distinct CDR3 sequences, 55% seen once. The sequencing sample was made of blood. These receptors were collected from a human donor with a solid tumor.

This clonotype came up a few times. J is TRBJ1-3 and V is TRBV20-1; D is uncertain. The V and J ends lost 0 bases and 4 bases respectively, with 10 bases between them. This CDR3 region has 14 residues. The germline V gene has CDR1 DFQATT and CDR2 SNEGSKA (reference sequence). CDR3 nucleotides: TGCAGTGCTAGAGATAGTGCATCCGGAAACACCATATATTTT. This codes for CSARDSASGNTIYF.

The V gene is TRBV5-6, the J gene TRBJ1-2, with D uncertain. V was cut by 1 base and J by 1 base, with 5 bases left in between. Germline CDR1 reads SGHDT; CDR2 reads YYEEEE. This CDR3 has 13 amino acids. For the CDR3, the DNA is TGTGCCAGCAGCTTGCCGGGTAACTATGGCTACACCTTC. It codes for CASSLPGNYGYTF. The full variable domain, rest sourced from reference TRBV5-6 and TRBJ1-2, is DAGVTQSPTHLIKTRGQQVTLRCSPKSGHDTVSWYQQALGQGPQFIFQYYEEEERQRGNFPDRFSGHQFPNYSSELNVNALLLGDSALYLCASSLPGNYGYTFGSGTRLTVV.

This chain connects TRBV20-1 to TRBJ2-7; 9 bases match TRBD2. The CDR3 spans 14 residues. The germline V gene has CDR1 DFQATT and CDR2 SNEGSKA (reference sequence). V lost 1 base and J lost 3; bases outside the gene matches: 4. CDR3 residues: CSARGLSGSYEQYF. CDR3 in DNA: TGCAGTGCTAGAGGCCTTAGCGGGAGCTACGAGCAGTACTTC.

This chain joins TRBV20-1 and TRBJ1-2; 11 bases match TRBD1. The CDR3 totals 16 residues. The germline V gene has CDR1 DFQATT and CDR2 SNEGSKA (reference sequence). V lost 2 bases, J lost 4 bases, and 9 bases stayed unmatched. CDR3 bases: TGCAGTGCTAGACCGTTTGGGACAGGGGGAGTCTATGGCTACACCTTC. Translated: CSARPFGTGGVYGYTF.

The CDR3 is CASSLVGAGSTDTQYF. In DNA, the CDR3 is TGTGCCAGCAGCTTAGTAGGCGCGGGAAGCACAGATACGCAGTATTTT. This sequence joins TRBV7-2 and TRBJ2-3; D possibly corresponds to TRBD2 (6 bases). The CDR3 runs 16 residues. Deletions cut 1 base from V and 0 bases from J, with 11 bases between. CDR1 and CDR2 from the germline V gene are SGHTA and FQGNSA.

This clonotype appeared a few times. V usage is TRBV7-9 and J usage is TRBJ2-5; D gene uncertain. Germline CDR1 and CDR2: SEHNR and FQNEAQ (reference sequence). Deletions cut 1 base from V and 5 bases from J, with 11 bases between. This CDR3 spans 14 amino acids. CDR3 DNA sequence: TGTGCCAGCAGCTTAGAGAGTCCTTGGGAGACCCAGTACTTC. This encodes CASSLESPWETQYF.

This clonotype was observed a handful of times. The J gene is TRBJ1-6, the V gene TRBV30; 8 bases align to TRBD1. After removal of 1 base from V and 10 bases from J, the junction contained 3 bases not matched to a gene. Per germline, CDR1 GTSNPN and CDR2 SVGIG (reference sequence). The CDR3 consists of 13 residues. CDR3 bases: TGTGCCTGGAGTGGACAGGGGCGATCACCCCTCCACTTT. Translated, it gives CAWSGQGRSPLHF.

This chain links TRBV20-1 with TRBJ2-3; the match to TRBD2 covers 9 bases. In germline, CDR1 is DFQATT, CDR2 SNEGSKA (reference sequence). V shed 3 bases, J shed 4 bases, and the junction held 11 bases outside the gene matches. This CDR3 spans 16 amino acids. The DNA of the CDR3 is TGCAGTGCTAGGGCCCCGGGACTAGCAGTAGCAGATACGCAGTATTTT. It codes for CSARAPGLAVADTQYF.

This chain links TRBV30 with TRBJ2-7; D call uncertain. The V gene's germline CDR1 is GTSNPN and CDR2 SVGIG (reference sequence). The CDR3 loop spans 13 amino acids. Between the trimmed V and J ends, which lost 0 bases and 6 bases, there was a span of 12 bases. The CDR3 region has the DNA TGTGCCTGGAGTGTAGAGGTTGATGTCGAGCAGTACTTC. Protein product: CAWSVEVDVEQYF.

The V gene is TRBV24-1, the J gene TRBJ1-2; 9 nucleotides line up with TRBD1. The CDR3 totals 14 residues. Per germline, CDR1 KGHDR and CDR2 SFDVKD. Trimming at V came to 4 bases and at J to 5 bases, leaving 4 bases not matched to a gene. The CDR3 loop reads CATSDGTGLYGYTF. The CDR3 bases are TGTGCCACCAGTGACGGGACAGGGCTATATGGCTACACCTTC.

This sequence joins TRBV6-5 and TRBJ2-1; the match to TRBD1 covers 8 bases. Germline CDR1 MNHEY, CDR2 SVGAGI. The CDR3 is made up of 15 amino acids. The ends lost 5 bases at V and 4 bases at J; junction bases unmatched: 7. CDR3 coding DNA: TGTGCCAGCAGTCTTACGGGACAGGCTTACAATGAGCAGTTCTTC. Its protein is CASSLTGQAYNEQFF.

The rearrangement uses TRBV6-1 and TRBJ1-5; D not certain. Germline-derived CDR1 and CDR2 are MNHNS and SASEGT. The CDR3 runs to 15 residues. Trimming removed 5 bases at V and 0 bases at J, with 11 bases between. CDR3 in DNA: TGTGCCAGCAGTCATACAGATTATAGCAATCAGCCCCAGCATTTT. It translates to CASSHTDYSNQPQHF.

The genes are TRBV20-1 and TRBJ2-2, with TRBD2 as a possible D gene (5 bases). There are 15 residues in the CDR3. Germline-derived CDR1 and CDR2 are DFQATT and SNEGSKA (reference sequence). The ends were cut back, 3 bases at V and 5 bases at J, with 16 bases in the middle. The CDR3 DNA sequence: TGCAGTGCTAGGAGGAGCTCCAGAGGGACCGGGGAGCTGTTTTTT. It is translated as CSARRSSRGTGELFF.

In nucleotides, the CDR3 is TGTGCCAGCAGGTGGGGGCCAGGGGCGACTGAAGCTTTCTTT. Translating it yields CASRWGPGATEAFF. V gene TRBV5-4 combines with J gene TRBJ1-1; D perhaps matches TRBD1 (6 bases). Germline CDR1 SGHNT, CDR2 YYREEE (reference sequence). CDR3 length equals 14 residues. V dropped 5 bases and J dropped 5 bases, with 16 bases sitting between them.

Only a few counts were recorded for this clonotype. The chain joins TRBV29-1 to TRBJ1-1, with TRBD1 matching over 8 bases. Germline trimming cut 7 bases from V and 10 bases from J; bases unmatched to any gene: 8. Per germline, CDR1 SQVTM and CDR2 ANQGSEA. This CDR3 has 11 amino acids. The CDR3 sequence: CSAARTGPAFF. DNA for the CDR3: TGCAGCGCCGCCCGGACAGGGCCAGCTTTCTTT.

The chain uses TRBV7-3 and TRBJ1-6; D is unclear. Trimming removed 5 bases at V and 9 bases at J, with 17 bases between. The CDR3 has 15 amino acids. The V gene's germline CDR1 is SGHTA and CDR2 FQGTGA. Here the CDR3 DNA reads TGTGCCAGCAGCCCTTCCGCGGGGTCAATTTCACCCCTCCACTTT. As protein: CASSPSAGSISPLHF.

This rearrangement joins TRBV6-5 to TRBJ2-7; weak D call: TRBD1 (5 bases). The CDR3 covers 15 residues. Trimming removed 1 base from V and 3 bases from J, with 13 bases in between. The germline V gene encodes CDR1 MNHEY and CDR2 SVGAGI. CDR3 sequence: CASSYFEQAIYEQYF. The CDR3 DNA follows: TGTGCCAGCAGTTACTTCGAACAGGCCATCTACGAGCAGTACTTC.

This clonotype has only one observation. The chain carries TRBV6-5 and TRBJ2-6, with D possibly TRBD2 on 5 matching bases. The germline CDR1 and CDR2 sequences are MNHEY and SVGAGI. Trimming removed 7 bases at V and 0 bases at J, with 13 bases between. The CDR3 is 16 residues long. The CDR3: CASTPGWSSGANVLTF. CDR3 coding DNA: TGTGCCAGCACCCCGGGGTGGAGCTCTGGGGCCAACGTCCTGACTTTC.

The genes are TRBV11-2 and TRBJ2-3; D possibly corresponds to TRBD2 (6 bases). Germline V gene lookup returns CDR1 SGHAT and CDR2 FQNNGV. V dropped 4 bases and J dropped 2 bases, with 16 bases sitting between them. The length of the CDR3 is 16 residues. The CDR3 reads CASSSWGGANTDTQYF. CDR3 nucleotides: TGTGCCAGCAGCTCCTGGGGCGGGGCCAACACAGATACGCAGTATTTT.

The V call is TRBV7-3, the J call TRBJ1-5; D gene uncertain. The germline V and J ends were trimmed by 10 bases and 6 bases, with 10 bases remaining between them. From germline, CDR1 is SGHTA and CDR2 FQGTGA. CDR3 length equals 11 residues. In DNA form, the CDR3 reads TGTGCCATGAACGAGGGTCAGCCCCAGCATTTT. Its translation is CAMNEGQPQHF.

The rearrangement joins TRBV20-1 to TRBJ1-5; D might be TRBD1 (5 bases). Between the trimmed V and J ends, which lost 5 bases and 4 bases, there was a span of 15 bases. Germline lookup yields CDR1 DFQATT and CDR2 SNEGSKA (reference sequence). The CDR3 runs to 14 residues. The chain's CDR3 is CSALPDKGNQPQHF. DNA for the CDR3: TGCAGTGCTCTCCCGGACAAAGGAAATCAGCCCCAGCATTTT.